A single sample is the source of the 29 T cell receptor beta chains below, sequenced in a study of shared clonotypes between healthy human individuals. Sequencing was performed with immunoSEQ multiplex PCR; in TCRdb, only in-frame clones are kept and a portion is missing. The sample carries 1.6 million or so clones, around 98.5% recorded once. Sequencing input: naive CD4+ T cells sorted from blood. The subset: CD45RA+ positively selected. These receptors were taken from a man under 40 in good health.

This clone was picked up one time. The chain employs TRBV4-1 and TRBJ2-7, with D unclear. V gave up 4 bases and J gave up 0 bases, with 13 bases separating them. The germline V gene has CDR1 MGHRA and CDR2 YSYEKL. CDR3 length: 15 residues. The DNA for the CDR3 is TGCGCCAGCAGCCTACGCACAGAGCTCTCCTACGAGCAGTACTTC. It yields the protein CASSLRTELSYEQYF.

This chain links TRBV7-2 with TRBJ2-1, with D unresolved. The CDR3 length is 12 residues. Per the germline V gene, CDR1 is SGHTA and CDR2 is FQGNSA. The V and J ends lost 5 bases and 9 bases respectively, with 11 bases between them. The CDR3 is CASSPSVGEQFF. CDR3 bases: TGTGCCAGCAGCCCCTCCGTGGGTGAGCAGTTCTTC.

This rearrangement joins TRBV29-1 to TRBJ1-1; D is unclear. The length of the CDR3 is 11 residues. Trimming shortened V by 5 bases and J by 5 bases, and 9 bases separated the two germline ends. The V gene's germline CDR1 is SQVTM and CDR2 ANQGSEA. The CDR3 region is CSVRQRTEAFF. The CDR3 bases are TGCAGCGTTCGCCAGAGGACTGAAGCTTTCTTT.

The chain has TRBV7-2 and TRBJ1-3; D is ambiguous. The V end lost 3 bases, the J end lost 7 bases, and 4 bases lay between the germline ends. The CDR3 has 11 amino acids. Germline assignment: CDR1 SGHTA and CDR2 FQGNSA. The CDR3 nucleotides read TGTGCCAGCAGCTTTAGCAACACCATATATTTT. The encoded protein is CASSFSNTIYF.

The genes are TRBV7-6 and TRBJ2-3; weak D call: TRBD1 (6 bases). Germline V gives CDR1 SGHVS, CDR2 FNYEAQ. There are 14 residues in the CDR3. Trimming shortened V by 5 bases and J by 0 bases, and 9 bases separated the two germline ends. The CDR3 DNA sequence: TGTGCCAGCAGCGCAGGGGCTAGCACAGATACGCAGTATTTT. The encoded protein is CASSAGASTDTQYF. The full variable domain, with the rest looked up from reference TRBV7-6 and TRBJ2-3, is GAGVSQSPRYKVTKRGQDVALRCDPISGHVSLYWYRQALGQGPEFLTYFNYEAQQDKSGLPNDRFSAERPEGSISTLTIQRTEQRDSAMYRCASSAGASTDTQYFGPGTRLTVL.

V and J are TRBV6-6 and TRBJ2-1; D may be TRBD1 or TRBD2 (5 bases each). CDR3 length: 11 amino acids. V lost 6 bases, J lost 9 bases, and 9 bases lay in between. Germline CDR1 MNHNY, CDR2 SVGAGI (reference sequence). The CDR3 DNA reads TGTGCCAGCAGGGGGACCCCTGAGCAGTTCTTC. Its protein is CASRGTPEQFF.

This chain uses TRBV23-1 with TRBJ2-2; no firm D call. TRBV23-1 is assigned to the ORF class and has an uncertain function. The CDR3 sequence is 17 residues long. The ends were cut back, 0 bases at V and 7 bases at J, with 18 bases in the middle. Here the CDR3 reads CASSQSPRLTRGGELFF. As DNA, the CDR3 is TGCGCCAGCAGTCAATCTCCGCGGCTTACCCGCGGCGGGGAGCTGTTTTTT.

The chain links TRBV5-1 to TRBJ2-1; TRBD2 aligns across 10 bases. CDR3 length equals 20 residues. With V trimmed by 6 bases and J by 7 bases, 25 bases remained unmatched. From germline, CDR1 is SGHRS and CDR2 YFSETQ. As DNA, the CDR3 is TGCGCCAGCATACTTCTACAGGGAGTATTCCCGGGACTAGCGTTTAATGAGCAGTTCTTC. Translation gives CASILLQGVFPGLAFNEQFF. Supplemented by reference TRBV5-1 and TRBJ2-1, the full variable domain reads KAGVTQTPRYLIKTRGQQVTLSCSPISGHRSVSWYQQTPGQGLQFLFEYFSETQRNKGNFPGRFSGRQFSNSRSEMNVSTLELGDSALYLCASILLQGVFPGLAFNEQFFGPGTRLTVL.

This chain links TRBV4-2 with TRBJ2-7, with D hard to call. The CDR3 totals 11 residues. Germline CDR1 reads LGHNA; CDR2 reads YNFKEQ. V lost 0 bases and J lost 7, with 4 bases in between. The CDR3 sequence is CASSQEQEQYF. CDR3 DNA sequence: TGTGCCAGCAGCCAAGAGCAGGAGCAGTACTTC.

The chain combines TRBV7-2 with TRBJ1-5; 7 bases are a match to TRBD1. In germline, CDR1 is SGHTA, CDR2 FQGNSA. The CDR3 spans 15 residues. V trimming: 5 bases; J trimming: 2 bases; junction bases outside the gene matches: 6. The CDR3 nucleotides read TGTGCCAGCAGCCTCGACAGGGTTCGCAATCAGCCCCAGCATTTT. Its translation: CASSLDRVRNQPQHF.

The rearrangement links TRBV6-1 to TRBJ2-2; TRBD2 might be the D (5 bases). The V and J ends lost 2 bases and 0 bases respectively, with 10 bases between them. Germline-derived CDR1 and CDR2 are MNHNS and SASEGT. The CDR3 has 16 residues. CDR3 bases: TGTGCCAGCAGTGAACCCCTAGCAGCGAACACCGGGGAGCTGTTTTTT. Its translation: CASSEPLAANTGELFF.

The V and J genes are TRBV7-9 and TRBJ1-1, with 8 nucleotides matching TRBD1. CDR3 length equals 18 residues. Unmatched junction bases numbered 13, after V lost 4 bases and J lost 0 bases. Germline-derived CDR1 and CDR2 are SEHNR and FQNEAQ (reference sequence). The CDR3 loop reads CASSSVIRDRSMNTEAFF. Here the CDR3 DNA reads TGTGCCAGCAGCTCAGTTATTAGGGACAGGAGCATGAACACTGAAGCTTTCTTT.

The chain links TRBV9 to TRBJ2-2; tentative D call: TRBD2 (8 bases). With 0 bases removed from V and 6 bases from J, the gap between germline ends came to 36 bases. The CDR3 extends over 23 amino acids. CDR1 is SGDLS, CDR2 YYNGEE, per germline. The DNA for the CDR3 is TGTGCCAGCAGCGTAGCTCTTTCTCTTGCGACAGGGCTGAGCGGGAGTGGATCCGGGGAGCTGTTTTTT. As protein: CASSVALSLATGLSGSGSGELFF.

This rearrangement joins TRBV7-9 to TRBJ2-5, with D unresolved. Trimming took off 3 bases at V and 0 bases at J, with 8 bases between the two ends. CDR3 size: 14 residues. In germline, CDR1 is SEHNR, CDR2 FQNEAQ (reference sequence). CDR3 coding DNA: TGTGCCAGCAGCTTTCAGGAGTACCAAGAGACCCAGTACTTC. It encodes CASSFQEYQETQYF.

V is TRBV18 and J is TRBJ2-5; D ambiguous. The CDR3 length is 14 residues. The germline CDR1 and CDR2 sequences are KGHSH and LQKENI. V was pared by 3 bases and J by 1 base, with 9 bases between. CDR3 bases: TGTGCCAGCTCACCCTTACACCTCCAAGAGACCCAGTACTTC. As protein: CASSPLHLQETQYF.

The chain uses TRBV5-4 and TRBJ2-5, with 8 nucleotides matching TRBD1. CDR3 length equals 16 residues. CDR1 is SGHNT and CDR2 is YYREEE in the germline V gene (reference sequence). The ends lost 2 bases at V and 0 bases at J; junction bases unmatched: 6. The chain's CDR3 is CASSFGQGGDQETQYF. As DNA, the CDR3 is TGTGCCAGCAGCTTTGGACAGGGTGGGGACCAAGAGACCCAGTACTTC.

V is TRBV19 and J is TRBJ2-3; 12 nucleotides line up with TRBD2. The CDR3 covers 18 residues. The trim removed 2 bases at V and 4 bases at J, leaving 10 bases unmatched. The germline gives CDR1 LNHDA, CDR2 SQIVND (reference sequence). The CDR3, as DNA: TGTGCCAGTAGTATATCCCGACTAGCGGGAGCGGAGGCAGATACGCAGTATTTT. Translating gives CASSISRLAGAEADTQYF.

The V gene is TRBV9, the J gene TRBJ2-1, with 8 positions matching TRBD2. The CDR3 runs 15 residues. Looked up from germline, CDR1 is SGDLS and CDR2 is YYNGEE. The trim removed 6 bases at V and 1 base at J, leaving 6 bases unmatched. CDR3 region: CASTVSGTSYNEQFF. CDR3 nucleotides: TGTGCCAGCACCGTTAGCGGGACGTCCTACAATGAGCAGTTCTTC.

The chain has TRBV2 and TRBJ2-5, with D perhaps matching TRBD1 or TRBD2 (5 bases each). Germline CDR1 reads SNHLY; CDR2 reads FYNNEI. The CDR3 totals 15 residues. V dropped 5 bases and J dropped 1 base, with 14 bases sitting between them. DNA for the CDR3: TGTGCCAGCAGTCAGGGCTTGGGAGCCCAAGAGACCCAGTACTTC. Protein sequence: CASSQGLGAQETQYF.

This clone was seen a single time. The J gene is TRBJ2-5, the V gene TRBV9, with no clear D. This CDR3 region has 14 residues. Trimming cost V 4 bases and J 1 base, with 11 bases left between them. Germline V gene sequence: CDR1 SGDLS, CDR2 YYNGEE. CDR3 sequence reads: CASSQTAGQETQYF. The CDR3 DNA reads as TGTGCCAGCAGCCAGACGGCAGGCCAAGAGACCCAGTACTTC.

This clone showed up just once. The chain uses TRBV2 and TRBJ2-1, with 11 bases that match TRBD2. Germline V gives CDR1 SNHLY, CDR2 FYNNEI. V gave up 5 bases and J gave up 4 bases; unmatched junction bases: 7. The CDR3 length is 16 residues. The CDR3 sequence: CASSPGTSGIYNEQFF. The CDR3 DNA follows: TGTGCCAGCAGTCCAGGGACTAGCGGAATTTACAATGAGCAGTTCTTC. Full variable domain (outside the CDR3, taken from reference TRBV2 and TRBJ2-1): EPEVTQTPSHQVTQMGQEVILRCVPISNHLYFYWYRQILGQKVEFLVSFYNNEISEKSEIFDDQFSVERPDGSNFTLKIRSTKLEDSAMYFCASSPGTSGIYNEQFFGPGTRLTVL.

For this clone: This sample includes further DNA sequences coding for the same CDR3. This chain links TRBV18 with TRBJ1-1; no definite D call. Trimming shortened V by 3 bases and J by 0 bases, and 8 bases separated the two germline ends. The CDR3 runs 14 residues. Germline assignment: CDR1 KGHSH and CDR2 LQKENI. CDR3 nucleotides: TGTGCCAGCTCACCGGGAAGGGTGAACACTGAAGCTTTCTTT. Amino acids: CASSPGRVNTEAFF.

The J gene is TRBJ2-7, the V gene TRBV11-2; possibly TRBD1 for D (6 bases). The V gene's germline CDR1 is SGHAT and CDR2 FQNNGV. This CDR3 has 14 residues. The ends were cut back, 6 bases at V and 1 base at J, with 13 bases in the middle. DNA of the CDR3: TGTGCCAGCAGGAAGACGACAGGTTCCTACGAGCAGTACTTC. Its translation is CASRKTTGSYEQYF. Looking up the rest from reference TRBV11-2 and TRBJ2-7 gives the full variable domain: EAGVAQSPRYKIIEKRQSVAFWCNPISGHATLYWYQQILGQGPKLLIQFQNNGVVDDSQLPKDRFSAERLKGVDSTLKIQPAKLEDSAVYLCASRKTTGSYEQYFGPGTRLTVT.

The chain has TRBV7-8 and TRBJ2-5; D call uncertain. CDR1 and CDR2 from the germline V gene are SGHVS and FQNEAQ. Trimming removed 5 bases at V and 10 bases at J, with 11 bases between. The CDR3 contains 11 residues. The CDR3 sequence is CASSEKADQYF. CDR3 bases: TGTGCCAGCAGCGAAAAAGCCGACCAGTACTTC.

The V gene is TRBV7-6, the J gene TRBJ2-5; 10 bases map to TRBD2. Unmatched junction bases numbered 20, after V lost 5 bases and J lost 5 bases. Germline V gives CDR1 SGHVS, CDR2 FNYEAQ. CDR3 length: 19 residues. This CDR3 is CASSPHFPSGSTPLETQYF. The CDR3 nucleotides are TGTGCCAGCAGCCCACATTTCCCTAGCGGGAGCACTCCATTGGAGACCCAGTACTTC. Full variable domain (missing parts from reference TRBV7-6 and TRBJ2-5): GAGVSQSPRYKVTKRGQDVALRCDPISGHVSLYWYRQALGQGPEFLTYFNYEAQQDKSGLPNDRFSAERPEGSISTLTIQRTEQRDSAMYRCASSPHFPSGSTPLETQYFGPGTRLLVL.

V and J are TRBV11-2 and TRBJ2-1; no firm D call. This CDR3 contains 16 residues. V dropped 3 bases and J dropped 0 bases, with 12 bases sitting between them. Germline V gene lookup returns CDR1 SGHAT and CDR2 FQNNGV. CDR3 DNA sequence: TGTGCCAGCAGCTTGAGGTCCGATAGCTCCTACAATGAGCAGTTCTTC. Amino acids: CASSLRSDSSYNEQFF.

The chain uses TRBV7-2 and TRBJ2-1; D remains ambiguous. This CDR3 region has 11 residues. Germline assignment: CDR1 SGHTA and CDR2 FQGNSA. Trimming shortened V by 0 bases and J by 9 bases, and 3 bases separated the two germline ends. The chain's CDR3 is CASSLALEQFF. DNA of the CDR3: TGTGCCAGCAGCTTAGCGCTTGAGCAGTTCTTC.

V is TRBV2 and J is TRBJ1-1; the D is unclear. This CDR3 region has 14 residues. Trimming took off 2 bases at V and 3 bases at J, with 10 bases between the two ends. Germline values: CDR1 SNHLY, CDR2 FYNNEI. The CDR3 region has the DNA TGTGCCAGCAGTGAATCAGGTGCCGACACTGAAGCTTTCTTT. It encodes CASSESGADTEAFF.

The chain combines TRBV11-2 with TRBJ2-1, with TRBD2 matching over 10 bases. The germline gives CDR1 SGHAT, CDR2 FQNNGV. The ends lost 6 bases at V and 4 bases at J; junction bases unmatched: 6. This CDR3 is 15 amino acids long. CDR3 sequence (DNA): TGTGCCAGCAGGACTCTAGCGGGAGTATACAATGAGCAGTTCTTC. Its translation is CASRTLAGVYNEQFF. Full variable domain (remainder filled in from reference TRBV11-2 and TRBJ2-1): EAGVAQSPRYKIIEKRQSVAFWCNPISGHATLYWYQQILGQGPKLLIQFQNNGVVDDSQLPKDRFSAERLKGVDSTLKIQPAKLEDSAVYLCASRTLAGVYNEQFFGPGTRLTVL.